Listed here are 5 T cell receptor beta chains from one sample, sequenced in a study of T-cell reconstitution after alpha-beta-depleted transplantation in children. Unique molecular identifiers were built into the TCRbeta library. TCRdb redid the calling of the PCR reads with MiXCR, one entry per CDR3 protein. There are around 45,000 distinct CDR3 sequences in the sample; about 50% occur only once, and approximately 38% lies in the top ten. Sample: peripheral blood, taken before TCRalphabeta/CD19-depleted stem cell transplant. These receptors originate from a boy under three years old with SCID, due to receive a stem cell transplant.

The V and J genes are TRBV4-2 and TRBJ1-1, with D possibly TRBD1 on 5 matching bases. The CDR3 runs to 15 residues. Trimming cost V 1 base and J 3 bases, with 12 bases left between them. The germline V gene has CDR1 LGHNA and CDR2 YNFKEQ. Here the CDR3 DNA reads TGTGCCAGCAGCCAAGGAACCTCAGGGTACACTGAAGCTTTCTTT. It encodes CASSQGTSGYTEAFF.

This clonotype was detected a few times. This chain uses TRBV9 with TRBJ2-3; D gene ambiguous. The germline V and J ends were trimmed by 0 bases and 2 bases, with 7 bases remaining between them. The CDR3 contains 14 residues. Germline assignment: CDR1 SGDLS and CDR2 YYNGEE. The CDR3 nucleotides are TGTGCCAGCAGCGTAGCACGGGCCACAGATACGCAGTATTTT. It encodes CASSVARATDTQYF.

This clonotype has at least ten counts. This rearrangement joins TRBV7-8 to TRBJ2-5, with D unresolved. Germline V lookup: CDR1 SGHVS, CDR2 FQNEAQ. This CDR3 is 16 amino acids long. V gave up 1 base and J gave up 1 base, with 13 bases separating them. This CDR3 reads CASSLGVKFAQETQYF. The CDR3 nucleotides read TGTGCCAGCAGCTTAGGTGTGAAGTTCGCCCAAGAGACCCAGTACTTC.

V gene TRBV27 combines with J gene TRBJ1-5, with D possibly matching TRBD1 (5 bases). Germline V gene sequence: CDR1 MNHEY, CDR2 SMNVEV (reference sequence). The CDR3 contains 21 residues. The germline V and J ends were trimmed by 6 bases and 1 base, with 31 bases remaining between them. CDR3: CASSSFRDREGQRVSNQPQHF. The CDR3 DNA follows: TGTGCCAGCAGCAGTTTCAGGGATAGAGAAGGGCAAAGAGTAAGCAATCAGCCCCAGCATTTT.

About this clonotype: Just one base apart from a much larger clone, this may be a read error. The chain recombines TRBV5-1 with TRBJ2-1; the match to TRBD2 covers 9 bases. The CDR3 is 14 amino acids. Germline-derived CDR1 and CDR2 are SGHRS and YFSETQ. The CDR3 DNA reads TGCGCCAGCGCTCCGGGACTAGCTTACAATGAGCAGCTCTTC. This translates into CASAPGLAYNEQLF. The full variable domain, rest sourced from reference TRBV5-1 and TRBJ2-1, is KAGVTQTPRYLIKTRGQQVTLSCSPISGHRSVSWYQQTPGQGLQFLFEYFSETQRNKGNFPGRFSGRQFSNSRSEMNVSTLELGDSALYLCASAPGLAYNEQLFGPGTRLTVL.